A selection of T cell receptor beta chains follows, all from one sample in a study of shared T cell receptors in the human thymus. Sequencing used immunoSEQ multiplex PCR; TCRdb keeps in-frame clones, though not all of them. The sample records about 380,000 clones, approximately 95% being singletons. The sequenced material came from thymocytes. The receptors stem from a human donor. Each CDR3 is given with its conserved first and last residue. The D gene is left open where the match is weak. Clone size, where shown, is once, few, many, or a class for clones that have expanded.

clone size,J gene,V gene,D gene,CDR3 DNA,CDR3 protein
.,TRBJ2-7,TRBV11-2,TRBD1,TGTGCCAGCAGCTTAGTCGGGGACAGCTCCTACGAGCAGTACTTC,CASSLVGDSSYEQYF
.,TRBJ1-3,TRBV7-9,.,TGTGCCAGCAGACCTTATTTCGACAGAGCTATTTATGGAAACACCATATATTTT,CASRPYFDRAIYGNTIYF
.,TRBJ2-5,TRBV5-1,.,TGCGCCAGCAGGGATGGATGGGAGACCCAGTACTTC,CASRDGWETQYF
.,TRBJ1-2,TRBV19,.,TGTGCCAGTAGTATAGATGGCTCTAACTATGGCTACACCTTC,CASSIDGSNYGYTF
.,TRBJ2-7,TRBV7-8,.,TGTGCCAGCAGCCACCCCACCGCGAGGGGGAGTCCTCCCTACGAGCAGTACTTC,CASSHPTARGSPPYEQYF
.,TRBJ2-1,TRBV28,.,TGTGCCAGCAGTTACCCTCCTGCCGGGGCTCATGAGCAGTTCTTC,CASSYPPAGAHEQFF
.,TRBJ2-2,TRBV5-4,.,TGTGCCAGCAGCTCCCAGGCGAACACCGGGGAGCTGTTTTTT,CASSSQANTGELFF
.,TRBJ2-2,TRBV6-7,.,TGTGCCAGCAGTTACGGAGACCGAAATAGAAACACCGGGGAGCTGTTTTTT,CASSYGDRNRNTGELFF
.,TRBJ2-7,TRBV28,.,TGTGCCAGCAGTTTATCGCTAGCGAGCTACGAGCAGTACTTC,CASSLSLASYEQYF
.,TRBJ1-5,TRBV6-4,TRBD1,TGTGCCAGCAGTGACTACGGGGGTTGGGGACAGGGAAGCAATCAGCCCCAGCATTTT,CASSDYGGWGQGSNQPQHF
.,TRBJ2-7,TRBV7-9,TRBD2,TGTGCCAGCAGCTTAGTTCCACTAGCGGGAGCCGGCGACGAGCAGTACTTC,CASSLVPLAGAGDEQYF
.,TRBJ2-7,TRBV5-6,TRBD2,TGTGCCAGCAGCTTAGGGACTAGCATCTACGAGCAGTACTTC,CASSLGTSIYEQYF
.,TRBJ2-7,TRBV5-8,TRBD2,TGTGCCAGCAGCTTAGCAGCGGGAGTTTCCTACGAGCAGTACTTC,CASSLAAGVSYEQYF
.,TRBJ2-3,TRBV13,.,TGTGCCAGCAGCCCACACCTACTGACACCAGGGACTAGCACAGATACGCAGTATTTT,CASSPHLLTPGTSTDTQYF
.,TRBJ1-1,TRBV7-2,.,TGTGCCAGCAGTCCAGGAGCTTTCTTT,CASSPGAFF
.,TRBJ2-1,TRBV19,TRBD1,TGTGCCAGTAGTACCTGGGATGATGCGGGACAGGGGACGGATGAGCAGTTCTTC,CASSTWDDAGQGTDEQFF
.,TRBJ2-3,TRBV30,TRBD2,TGTGCCTGGAGTGTAGGTACGTTCAGCGGGAGAGCGAGAAGAGCTACGCAGTATTTT,CAWSVGTFSGRARRATQYF
.,TRBJ2-7,TRBV28,TRBD2,TGTGCCAGCAGTTTTTTAGGGACTAGCGGGAGTAACGAGCAGTACTTC,CASSFLGTSGSNEQYF
.,TRBJ1-2,TRBV5-1,.,TGCGCCAGCAGGGGAGAGGGGATCCCAAACTATGGCTACACCTTC,CASRGEGIPNYGYTF
.,TRBJ2-1,TRBV6-1,.,TGTGCCAGCAGACCCCCAAAAAGGGGCAATGAGCAGTTCTTC,CASRPPKRGNEQFF
.,TRBJ2-7,TRBV2,.,TGTGCCAGCAGCCGGGTGCCCGACTACGAGCAGTACTTC,CASSRVPDYEQYF
.,TRBJ2-1,TRBV11-2,.,TGTGCCAGCAGCTCCCGCCCGGACTCCAACAATGAGCAGTTCTTC,CASSSRPDSNNEQFF
few,TRBJ2-3,TRBV27,.,TGTGCCAGCAGTTTAGTTAGGGGTTCCACAGATACGCAGTATTTT,CASSLVRGSTDTQYF
.,TRBJ2-2,TRBV28,TRBD1,TGTGCCAGCAGGCGGACAGGGGGGAACACCGGGGAGCTGTTTTTT,CASRRTGGNTGELFF
.,TRBJ1-2,TRBV29-1,TRBD1,TGCAGCGTTGAAGTGGACAGGGACTATGGCTACACCTTC,CSVEVDRDYGYTF
.,TRBJ1-3,TRBV27,TRBD1,TGTGCCAGCAGTTTAGGACAGGTGAACTCTGGAAACACCATATATTTT,CASSLGQVNSGNTIYF
.,TRBJ2-3,TRBV28,.,TGTGCCAGCAGTTGGTTAGCCCTGAGTACAGATACGCAGTATTTT,CASSWLALSTDTQYF
.,TRBJ1-1,TRBV10-3,TRBD1,TGTGCCATCAGCTGGACAGGGCATACTGAAGCTTTCTTT,CAISWTGHTEAFF
.,TRBJ2-7,TRBV14,TRBD1,TGTGCCAGCAGCCTTCTAGTGCCAGGGGGTCAGGACGAGCAGTACTTC,CASSLLVPGGQDEQYF
.,TRBJ2-1,TRBV5-4,.,TGTGCCGGCAGAAGCGGAAATACCTACAATGAGCAGTTCTTC,CAGRSGNTYNEQFF
.,TRBJ2-7,TRBV28,.,TGTGCCAGCAGTTTAGTGAGCTGCTTCTCCTACGAGCAGTACTTC,CASSLVSCFSYEQYF
.,TRBJ2-7,TRBV11-2,TRBD1,TGTGCCAGCAGCTCGGGACAGGAAATCTCCTACGAGCAGTACTTC,CASSSGQEISYEQYF
.,TRBJ2-7,TRBV5-1,TRBD1,TGCGCCAGCAGCTTGGCCGGGACAGGGGCCGAGCAGTACTTC,CASSLAGTGAEQYF
.,TRBJ2-7,TRBV7-2,.,TGTGCCAGCAGCCCTAAAGCCAGGGTAACCTCCTACGAGCAGTACTTC,CASSPKARVTSYEQYF
.,TRBJ2-7,TRBV5-4,TRBD2,TGTGCCAGCAGCTCGAGCGGGGTTACCTACGAGCAGTACTTC,CASSSSGVTYEQYF
.,TRBJ1-5,TRBV27,.,TGTGCCAGCAGTTTAAACTTCGGACAGATGAGAAATAGCAATCAGCCCCAGCATTTT,CASSLNFGQMRNSNQPQHF
.,TRBJ1-2,TRBV19,TRBD1,TGTGCCAGTAGTCAACCAGGGGGCGAAGGCTATGGCTACACCTTC,CASSQPGGEGYGYTF
.,TRBJ1-1,TRBV28,TRBD1,TGTGCCAGCAGTTTTGGGGGACAGGGCATGAACACTGAAGCTTTCTTT,CASSFGGQGMNTEAFF
.,TRBJ2-5,TRBV5-1,TRBD2,TGCGCCAGCAGCCCTGGACTAGTATATCCCCCGTCCCAAGAGACCCAGTACTTC,CASSPGLVYPPSQETQYF
.,TRBJ1-4,TRBV6-1,TRBD1,TGTGCCAGCAGTGGGGCTTCTTGGACAGGGGGGAATGAAAAACTGTTTTTT,CASSGASWTGGNEKLFF
.,TRBJ1-1,TRBV6-5,.,TGTGCCAGCAGTTACGGGAGGAGCATGAACACTGAAGCTTTCTTT,CASSYGRSMNTEAFF
.,TRBJ2-5,TRBV30,.,TGTGCCTGGAGCAGCAGACAAGAGACCCAGTACTTC,CAWSSRQETQYF
.,TRBJ2-7,TRBV18,.,TGTGCCACCCGGACCAGGGTCTTAGACGAGCAGTACTTC,CATRTRVLDEQYF
once,TRBJ2-4,TRBV27,.,TGTGCCAGCAGTTTACGGCAGCCCGGGGATGCAGCCAAAAACATTCAGTACTTC,CASSLRQPGDAAKNIQYF
.,TRBJ2-3,TRBV7-2,.,TGTGCCAGCAGCTTAGTTGGCGGGAGCACAGATACGCAGTATTTT,CASSLVGGSTDTQYF
.,TRBJ1-4,TRBV21-1,.,TGTGCCAGCACAGCAAAGGGGGGGACAGAGAATGAAAAACTGTTTTTT,CASTAKGGTENEKLFF
few,TRBJ2-4,TRBV19,.,TGTGCCAGTAGTATCGACGACGGCAAGGTGGGGGTGGCCAAAAACATTCAGTACTTC,CASSIDDGKVGVAKNIQYF
.,TRBJ1-5,TRBV27,TRBD1,TGTGCCAGCAGTTCCCGGGCAGGGGGAAATCAGCCCCAGCATTTT,CASSSRAGGNQPQHF
.,TRBJ2-1,TRBV12-5,.,TGTGCTAGTGGTTTGGAGAGGTGGGAGAAAAATGAGCAGTTCTTC,CASGLERWEKNEQFF
.,TRBJ2-2,TRBV7-9,.,TGTGCCCCCTCGTTCCCCCCGAACACCGGGGAGCTGTTTTTT,CAPSFPPNTGELFF
.,TRBJ1-5,TRBV5-6,.,TGTGCCAGCAGCTTGGGATATAGCAATCAGCCCCAGCATTTT,CASSLGYSNQPQHF
.,TRBJ2-7,TRBV25-1,.,TGTGCCAGCTCCTCCTCCCCCTACGAGCAGTACTTC,CASSSSPYEQYF
.,TRBJ1-2,TRBV28,.,TGTGCCAGTAGTCCGACCACGGATGGCTACACCTTC,CASSPTTDGYTF
.,TRBJ2-3,TRBV27,.,TGTGCCAGCAGCCCCATCACAGCGTTCGGCACAGATACGCAGTATTTT,CASSPITAFGTDTQYF
.,TRBJ1-1,TRBV29-1,TRBD1,TGCAGCGTTAACCAACAGGGGGAAGGCACTGAAGCTTTCTTT,CSVNQQGEGTEAFF